This passage covers 13 T cell receptor beta chains from one sample sequenced in a study of control samples from healthy donors and cancer patients. Profiled with immunoSEQ multiplex PCR; TCRdb holds only in-frame clones, not every one. Here the sample spans 120,000 to 150,000 clones, around 92% being singletons. Sequencing was performed on blood. Receptors originate from a man aged 25-40 years in good health.

The rearrangement uses TRBV7-6 and TRBJ2-7; the D is unclear. The CDR3 sequence is 13 residues long. V lost 2 bases, J lost 2 bases, and 7 bases lay in between. The germline gives CDR1 SGHVS, CDR2 FNYEAQ. The CDR3 protein is CASSLLPTYEQYF. DNA for the CDR3: TGTGCCAGCAGCTTATTACCCACCTACGAGCAGTACTTC.

The chain links TRBV10-2 to TRBJ2-3, with D hard to call. Trimming took 4 bases from V and 0 from J, leaving 14 bases between them. CDR1 is WSHSY, CDR2 SAAADI, per germline. This CDR3 has 16 amino acids. The CDR3: CASSAIDFVSTDTQYF. The CDR3, as DNA: TGCGCCAGCAGTGCTATTGACTTTGTTAGCACAGATACGCAGTATTTT.

The chain joins TRBV28 to TRBJ1-2; D might be TRBD1 (5 bases). CDR3 length: 13 residues. Germline V gene lookup returns CDR1 MDHEN and CDR2 SYDVKM. Trimming took 5 bases from V and 3 from J, leaving 10 bases between them. The CDR3 is CASSPTADYGYTF. CDR3 nucleotide sequence: TGTGCCAGCAGTCCGACAGCCGACTATGGCTACACCTTC.

This chain uses TRBV6-5 with TRBJ2-3; 8 bases match TRBD1. Germline V gene sequence: CDR1 MNHEY, CDR2 SVGAGI. This CDR3 has 15 residues. Trimming took 6 bases from V and 2 from J; bases not matched to a gene: 7. The DNA for the CDR3 is TGTGCCAGCAGCTCCGGACAGGGAACCACAGATACGCAGTATTTT. This codes for CASSSGQGTTDTQYF.

The chain joins TRBV27 to TRBJ1-1; D is unresolved. This CDR3 contains 13 residues. Trimming shortened V by 5 bases and J by 5 bases, and 12 bases separated the two germline ends. CDR1 is MNHEY, CDR2 SMNVEV, per germline (reference sequence). The DNA for the CDR3 is TGTGCCAGCAGTCCACCGGGAACTACTGAAGCTTTCTTT. Translating gives CASSPPGTTEAFF.

This chain joins TRBV11-2 and TRBJ2-7; TRBD1 matches 9 bases. The germline gives CDR1 SGHAT, CDR2 FQNNGV. J lost 4 bases, V lost 6 bases, and 10 bases had no gene match. There are 15 residues in the CDR3. CDR3 loop: CASSQRQGVSYEQYF. The CDR3 coding sequence is TGTGCCAGCAGTCAAAGACAGGGGGTGAGTTACGAGCAGTACTTC. The variable domain in full, with the rest retrieved from reference TRBV11-2 and TRBJ2-7, is EAGVAQSPRYKIIEKRQSVAFWCNPISGHATLYWYQQILGQGPKLLIQFQNNGVVDDSQLPKDRFSAERLKGVDSTLKIQPAKLEDSAVYLCASSQRQGVSYEQYFGPGTRLTVT.

The table lists this clone with a count of one. The genes are TRBV6-6 and TRBJ2-5, with TRBD1 matching over 9 bases. Germline V CDR1 and CDR2: MNHNY, SVGAGI (reference sequence). CDR3 length: 16 residues. V lost 4 bases, J lost 1 base, and 7 bases stayed unmatched. CDR3 sequence: CASSSGTGRFQETQYF. The CDR3 DNA reads TGTGCCAGCAGTTCCGGGACAGGGCGATTCCAAGAGACCCAGTACTTC.

The chain combines TRBV6-1 with TRBJ1-2; the D gene is possibly TRBD1 (5 bases). The germline V and J ends were trimmed by 1 base and 5 bases, with 11 bases remaining between them. The CDR3 extends over 14 amino acids. The germline V gene has CDR1 MNHNS and CDR2 SASEGT. CDR3 sequence reads: CASSEGQSGYGYTF. CDR3 bases: TGTGCCAGCAGTGAAGGACAGTCGGGGTATGGCTACACCTTC.

The chain joins TRBV19 to TRBJ2-3; possibly TRBD1 or TRBD2 for D (6 bases each). The CDR3 is made up of 16 amino acids. The ends were cut back, 1 base at V and 2 bases at J, with 13 bases in the middle. The V gene's germline CDR1 is LNHDA and CDR2 SQIVND (reference sequence). CDR3 sequence: CASSIVGGGTTDTQYF. The CDR3 bases are TGTGCCAGTAGTATAGTAGGAGGGGGTACCACAGATACGCAGTATTTT.

J is TRBJ2-7 and V is TRBV9; D gene unclear. Germline V gene data show CDR1 as SGDLS and CDR2 as YYNGEE. The germline V and J ends were trimmed by 0 bases and 2 bases, with 9 bases remaining between them. The CDR3 sequence is 14 residues long. The CDR3 DNA is TGTGCCAGCAGCGTAGGAGTAGTTACCTACGAGCAGTACTTC. It translates to CASSVGVVTYEQYF.

V is TRBV29-1 and J is TRBJ1-2, with D possibly matching TRBD1 (5 bases). CDR3 length: 11 amino acids. V lost 3 bases and J lost 3, with 5 bases in between. CDR1 and CDR2 from the germline V gene are SQVTM and ANQGSEA. CDR3 protein: CSVDRDYGYTF. Written as DNA, the CDR3 is TGCAGCGTTGACAGGGACTATGGCTACACCTTC.

The chain combines TRBV24-1 with TRBJ2-3; D could derive from TRBD1 or TRBD2 (5 bases each). This CDR3 comprises 15 residues. The germline gives CDR1 KGHDR, CDR2 SFDVKD. Trimming removed 4 bases at V and 4 bases at J, with 14 bases between. The CDR3 sequence is CATSEEGEIPDTQYF. DNA of the CDR3: TGTGCCACCAGTGAGGAAGGGGAGATTCCAGATACGCAGTATTTT.

This chain uses TRBV9 with TRBJ1-2; D call uncertain. Looked up from germline, CDR1 is SGDLS and CDR2 is YYNGEE. Deletions cut 0 bases from V and 4 bases from J, with 10 bases between. The CDR3 consists of 14 residues. This CDR3 reads CASSVEGVGYGYTF. CDR3 coding DNA: TGTGCCAGCAGCGTAGAGGGAGTTGGCTATGGCTACACCTTC.